The 22 T cell receptor beta chains in this list originate from one sample, sequenced in a study of monozygotic twins with inflammatory bowel disease. TCRdb re-analyzed the 5' RACE reads; it lists each CDR3 protein once, without DNA. This sample lists under 150,000 distinct CDR3 sequences; its ten largest clones have 2.4%. Sequencing used blood. These receptors were taken from a human donor with ulcerative colitis or Crohn's disease, or a healthy co-twin of an affected twin (not recorded which).

The chain couples TRBV4-1 to TRBJ1-6; the TCRdb D gene call, TRBD1, has no DNA to confirm it. Germline V gives CDR1 MGHRA, CDR2 YSYEKL. The CDR3 length is 17 residues. The CDR3 protein is CASSQEKGRVYNSPLHF.

The chain couples TRBV18 to TRBJ1-2. The CDR3 runs 15 residues. The V gene's germline CDR1 is KGHSH and CDR2 LQKENI. CDR3: CASSPPSGYGYGYTF. The variable domain in full, with the rest retrieved from reference TRBV18 and TRBJ1-2, is NAGVMQNPRHLVRRRGQEARLRCSPMKGHSHVYWYRQLPEEGLKFMVYLQKENIIDESGMPKERFSAEFPKEGPSILRIQQVVRGDSAAYFCASSPPSGYGYGYTFGSGTRLTVV.

V usage is TRBV6-5 and J usage is TRBJ2-3; there is no DNA to check the TCRdb D call of TRBD2. CDR3 length: 15 amino acids. CDR1 and CDR2 from the germline V gene are MNHEY and SVGAGI. The CDR3 spells CASSYLADLTDTQYF.

The chain has TRBV5-1 and TRBJ2-3; without DNA, the TCRdb call of TRBD1 cannot be checked. The germline CDR1 and CDR2 sequences are SGHRS and YFSETQ. The CDR3 consists of 16 residues. This CDR3 reads CASSLARTASTDTQYF.

J is TRBJ1-2 and V is TRBV5-6. This CDR3 comprises 12 residues. CDR1 is SGHDT, CDR2 YYEEEE, per germline. The CDR3 here is CASSPSDYGYTF.

This chain links TRBV20-1 with TRBJ1-2; no DNA is available, so the TRBD1 call from TCRdb remains unchecked. This CDR3 spans 15 amino acids. CDR1 is DFQATT and CDR2 is SNEGSKA in the germline V gene (reference sequence). The CDR3 loop is CSALDRGWTNYGYTF.

The CDR3 is CSARGGTAREQYF. The chain has TRBV20-1 and TRBJ2-7; without DNA, the TCRdb call of TRBD1 cannot be checked. The germline CDR1 and CDR2 sequences are DFQATT and SNEGSKA (reference sequence). CDR3 size: 13 residues.

The CDR3 sequence: CASREEGVREKLFF. V gene TRBV6-6 combines with J gene TRBJ1-4; lacking DNA, the TRBD1 call made by TCRdb goes unchecked. The CDR3 extends over 14 amino acids. Germline lookup yields CDR1 MNHNY and CDR2 SVGAGI (reference sequence).

The chain's CDR3 is CASSPIRQGRDTGELFF. The chain joins TRBV18 to TRBJ2-2; TCRdb's assignment of TRBD1 cannot be checked, as there is no DNA. Germline V lookup: CDR1 KGHSH, CDR2 LQKENI. CDR3 length equals 17 residues.

The chain carries TRBV11-2 and TRBJ2-3; the D gene TCRdb calls, TRBD2, cannot be checked with no DNA. The germline gives CDR1 SGHAT, CDR2 FQNNGV. This CDR3 comprises 16 residues. The CDR3 here is CASSLAYQGGTDTQYF.

The rearrangement uses TRBV7-9 and TRBJ1-5; TCRdb's D call of TRBD1 is untestable without DNA. The CDR3 length is 17 residues. Germline values: CDR1 SEHNR, CDR2 FQNEAQ (reference sequence). CDR3 region: CASSKAPGQGSNQPQHF.

The rearrangement uses TRBV5-1 and TRBJ2-2; absent DNA, TCRdb's TRBD1 call cannot be checked. CDR1 is SGHRS, CDR2 YFSETQ, per germline. CDR3 size: 16 residues. The CDR3 loop is CASSLEVGRGTGELFF.

The V and J genes are TRBV7-9 and TRBJ2-1; as DNA is missing, the TRBD1 call by TCRdb cannot be tested. The CDR3 has 16 residues. In germline, CDR1 is SEHNR, CDR2 FQNEAQ (reference sequence). The CDR3 sequence: CASSPPKGFDYNEQFF.

The chain's CDR3 is CSVEDQPLANEQFF. This chain joins TRBV29-1 and TRBJ2-1; the D gene TCRdb calls, TRBD2, cannot be checked with no DNA. Germline CDR1 reads SQVTM; CDR2 reads ANQGSEA. CDR3 size: 14 residues.

The chain's CDR3 is CAWSVDNTEAFF. The chain has TRBV30 and TRBJ1-1. CDR1 and CDR2 from the germline V gene are GTSNPN and SVGIG (reference sequence). This CDR3 has 12 residues.

This chain joins TRBV6-1 and TRBJ2-1; the TRBD2 assignment by TCRdb is unverifiable without DNA. The length of the CDR3 is 14 residues. Germline CDR1 is MNHNS and CDR2 is SASEGT. The CDR3 protein is CASSRLVESNEQFF.

V usage is TRBV5-1 and J usage is TRBJ1-5; lacking DNA, the TRBD1 call made by TCRdb goes unchecked. From germline, CDR1 is SGHRS and CDR2 YFSETQ. The CDR3 contains 15 residues. CDR3 sequence reads: CASSLEGQSNQPQHF.

The chain employs TRBV20-1 and TRBJ2-1; lacking DNA, the TRBD1 call made by TCRdb goes unchecked. Germline assignment: CDR1 DFQATT and CDR2 SNEGSKA (reference sequence). CDR3 size: 12 residues. CDR3 sequence reads: CSARGYRQGEFF.

The chain joins TRBV7-2 to TRBJ1-2. The V gene's germline CDR1 is SGHTA and CDR2 FQGNSA. The CDR3 is made up of 12 amino acids. The CDR3 here is CASSFDISGYTF.

The gene calls are TRBV7-9 and TRBJ1-5; the TRBD1 assignment by TCRdb is unverifiable without DNA. The length of the CDR3 is 15 residues. CDR1 and CDR2 (germline): SEHNR, FQNEAQ (reference sequence). CDR3: CASSLEGVSNQPQHF.

The rearrangement uses TRBV4-3 and TRBJ2-7; the D call from TCRdb, TRBD1, cannot be confirmed without DNA. The CDR3 is 15 residues long. Germline-derived CDR1 and CDR2 are LGHNA and YSLEER. Here the CDR3 reads CASSRDVSGPNEQYF.

The chain recombines TRBV7-3 with TRBJ2-3; TCRdb selects TRBD2, and the lack of DNA leaves this call unchecked. Germline V CDR1 and CDR2: SGHTA, FQGTGA. The CDR3 is made up of 16 amino acids. This CDR3 is CASSRLAGGPGDTQYF. Full variable domain (outside the CDR3, taken from reference TRBV7-3 and TRBJ2-3): GAGVSQTPSNKVTEKGKYVELRCDPISGHTALYWYRQSLGQGPEFLIYFQGTGAADDSGLPNDRFFAVRPEGSVSTLKIQRTERGDSAVYLCASSRLAGGPGDTQYFGPGTRLTVL.